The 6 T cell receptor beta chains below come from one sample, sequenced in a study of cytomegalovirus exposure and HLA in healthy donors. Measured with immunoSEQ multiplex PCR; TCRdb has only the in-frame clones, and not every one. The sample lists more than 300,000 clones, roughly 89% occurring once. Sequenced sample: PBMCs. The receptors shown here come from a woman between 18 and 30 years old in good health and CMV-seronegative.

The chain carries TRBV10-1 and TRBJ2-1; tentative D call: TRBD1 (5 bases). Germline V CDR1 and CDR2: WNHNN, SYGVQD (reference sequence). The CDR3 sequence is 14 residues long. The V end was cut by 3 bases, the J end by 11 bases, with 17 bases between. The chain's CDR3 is CASSDQRQPEKQFF. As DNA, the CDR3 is TGCGCCAGCAGTGATCAAAGACAGCCCGAAAAGCAGTTCTTC.

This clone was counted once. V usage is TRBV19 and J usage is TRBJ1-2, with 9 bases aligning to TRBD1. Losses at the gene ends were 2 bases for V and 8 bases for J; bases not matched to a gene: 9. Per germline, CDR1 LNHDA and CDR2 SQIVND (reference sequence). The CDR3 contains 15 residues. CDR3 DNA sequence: TGTGCCAGTAGTATATACGGGGACAGGGTGAGAGGCTACACCTTC. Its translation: CASSIYGDRVRGYTF.

CDR3 bases: TGTGCCAGCAGAGCAGGGACTAGCGGCCGGGGTGAGCAGTTCTTC. As protein: CASRAGTSGRGEQFF. The chain joins TRBV6-1 to TRBJ2-1; 11 bases align to TRBD2. The trim removed 6 bases at V and 9 bases at J, leaving 10 bases unmatched. Germline loops: CDR1 MNHNS, CDR2 SASEGT. CDR3 size: 15 residues.

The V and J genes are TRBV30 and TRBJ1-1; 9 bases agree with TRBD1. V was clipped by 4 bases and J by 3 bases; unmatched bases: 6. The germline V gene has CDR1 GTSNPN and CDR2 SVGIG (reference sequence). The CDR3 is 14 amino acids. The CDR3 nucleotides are TGTGCCTGGACCCGGGGACAGGGAGACACTGAAGCTTTCTTT. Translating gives CAWTRGQGDTEAFF.

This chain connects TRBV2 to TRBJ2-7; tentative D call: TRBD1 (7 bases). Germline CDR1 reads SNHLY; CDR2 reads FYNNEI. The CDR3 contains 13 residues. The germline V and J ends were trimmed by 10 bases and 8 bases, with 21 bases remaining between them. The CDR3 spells CATGGQRPDQQYF. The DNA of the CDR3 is TGTGCCACCGGGGGACAGAGGCCGGATCAGCAGTACTTC.

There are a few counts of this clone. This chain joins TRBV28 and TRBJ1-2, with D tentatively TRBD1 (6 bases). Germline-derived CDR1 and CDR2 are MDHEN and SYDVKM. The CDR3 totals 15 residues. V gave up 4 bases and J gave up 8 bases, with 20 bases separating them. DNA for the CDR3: TGTGCCAGCAGTTCTCGAAACCAGGGGTTTCGGGGCTACACCTTC. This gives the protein CASSSRNQGFRGYTF.